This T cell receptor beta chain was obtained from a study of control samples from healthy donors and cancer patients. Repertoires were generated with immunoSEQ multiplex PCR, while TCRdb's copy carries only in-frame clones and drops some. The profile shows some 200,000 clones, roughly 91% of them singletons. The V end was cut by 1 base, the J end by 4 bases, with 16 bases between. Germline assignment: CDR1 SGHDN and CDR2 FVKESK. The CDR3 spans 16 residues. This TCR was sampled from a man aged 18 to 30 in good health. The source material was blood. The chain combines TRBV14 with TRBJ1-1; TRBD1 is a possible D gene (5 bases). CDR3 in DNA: TGTGCCAGCAGCCAAGTAGATCGACAGTTAACCACTGAAGCTTTCTTT. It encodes CASSQVDRQLTTEAFF. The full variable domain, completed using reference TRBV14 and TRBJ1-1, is EAGVTQFPSHSVIEKGQTVTLRCDPISGHDNLYWYRRVMGKEIKFLLHFVKESKQDESGMPNNRFLAERTGGTYSTLKVQPAELEDSGVYFCASSQVDRQLTTEAFFGQGTRLTVV.